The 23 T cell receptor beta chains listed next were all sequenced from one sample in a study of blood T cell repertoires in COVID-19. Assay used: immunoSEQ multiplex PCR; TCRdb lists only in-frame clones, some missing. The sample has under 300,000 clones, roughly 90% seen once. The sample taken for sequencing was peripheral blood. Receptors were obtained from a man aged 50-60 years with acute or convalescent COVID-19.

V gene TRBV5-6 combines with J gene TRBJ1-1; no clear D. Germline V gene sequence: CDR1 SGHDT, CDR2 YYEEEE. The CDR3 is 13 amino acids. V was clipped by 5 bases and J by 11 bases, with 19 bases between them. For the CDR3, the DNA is TGTGCCAGCAGTTCGGATCGGCGGGGAAGGGCTTTCTTT. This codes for CASSSDRRGRAFF.

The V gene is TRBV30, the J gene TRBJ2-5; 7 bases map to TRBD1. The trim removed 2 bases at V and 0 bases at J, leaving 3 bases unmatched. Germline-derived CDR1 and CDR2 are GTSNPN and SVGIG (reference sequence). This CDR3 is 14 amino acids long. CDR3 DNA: TGTGCCTGGAGTCTGGGACAGTACCAAGAGACCCAGTACTTC. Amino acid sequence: CAWSLGQYQETQYF.

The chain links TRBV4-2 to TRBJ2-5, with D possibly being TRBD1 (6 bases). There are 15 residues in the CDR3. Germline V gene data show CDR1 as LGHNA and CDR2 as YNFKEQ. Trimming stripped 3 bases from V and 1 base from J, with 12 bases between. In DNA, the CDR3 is TGTGCCAGCAGCCAGGAACAGGGATTCCAAGAGACCCAGTACTTC. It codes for CASSQEQGFQETQYF.

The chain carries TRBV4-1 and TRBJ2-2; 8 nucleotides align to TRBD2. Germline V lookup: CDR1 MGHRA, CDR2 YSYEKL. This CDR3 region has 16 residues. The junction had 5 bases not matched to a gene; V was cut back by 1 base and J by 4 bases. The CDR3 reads CASSQGVAGSTGELFF. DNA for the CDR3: TGCGCCAGCAGCCAAGGGGTAGCGGGGAGCACCGGGGAGCTGTTTTTT.

The CDR3 region is CASSDRPNTEAFF. CDR3 DNA sequence: TGTGCCAGCAGTGACAGGCCGAACACTGAAGCTTTCTTT. The genes are TRBV27 and TRBJ1-1; possibly TRBD1 for D (6 bases). The V end lost 5 bases, the J end lost 1 base, and 8 bases lay between the germline ends. Germline loops: CDR1 MNHEY, CDR2 SMNVEV (reference sequence). This CDR3 contains 13 residues.

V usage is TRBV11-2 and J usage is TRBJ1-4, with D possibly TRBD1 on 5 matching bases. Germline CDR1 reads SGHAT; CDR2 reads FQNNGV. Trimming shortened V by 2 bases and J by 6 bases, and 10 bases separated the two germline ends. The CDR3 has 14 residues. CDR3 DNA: TGTGCCAGCAGCTTACTGGGGCGTTATGAAAAACTGTTTTTT. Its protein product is CASSLLGRYEKLFF.

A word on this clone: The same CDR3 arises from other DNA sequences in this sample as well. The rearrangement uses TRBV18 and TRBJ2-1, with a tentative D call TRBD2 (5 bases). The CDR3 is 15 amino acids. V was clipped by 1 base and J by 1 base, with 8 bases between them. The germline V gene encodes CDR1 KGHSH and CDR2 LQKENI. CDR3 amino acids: CASSPLEGSYNEQFF. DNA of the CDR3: TGTGCCAGCTCACCACTCGAGGGTTCCTACAATGAGCAGTTCTTC.

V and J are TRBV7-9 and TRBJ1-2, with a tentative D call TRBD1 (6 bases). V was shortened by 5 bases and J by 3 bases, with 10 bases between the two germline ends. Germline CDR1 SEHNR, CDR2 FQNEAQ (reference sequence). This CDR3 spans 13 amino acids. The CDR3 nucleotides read TGTGCCAGCAGCACCGGGACACACTATGGCTACACCTTC. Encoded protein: CASSTGTHYGYTF.

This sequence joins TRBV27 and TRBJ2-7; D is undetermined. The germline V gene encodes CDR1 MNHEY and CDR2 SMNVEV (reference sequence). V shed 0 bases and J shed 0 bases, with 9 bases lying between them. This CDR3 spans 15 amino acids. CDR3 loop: CASSLSRQASYEQYF. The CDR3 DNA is TGTGCCAGCAGTTTATCTCGGCAGGCCTCCTACGAGCAGTACTTC.

The CDR3 DNA is TGCGCCAGCCGCAACCGGACAGGGGCGAGACGGCGAGGAGCTTTCTTT. Its protein product is CASRNRTGARRRGAFF. J is TRBJ1-1 and V is TRBV10-1; 9 nucleotides match TRBD1. The germline gives CDR1 WNHNN, CDR2 SYGVQD (reference sequence). CDR3 length equals 16 residues. V dropped 8 bases and J dropped 10; count of bases not matched to a gene: 20.

Here the CDR3 DNA reads TGTGCCAGCAGTTTTTATGACGAGCAGTACTTC. Protein sequence: CASSFYDEQYF. V usage is TRBV12-3 or TRBV12-4 and J usage is TRBJ2-7; no clear D gene. The CDR3 spans 11 residues. V was trimmed by 3 bases and J by 5 bases, leaving 5 bases between them.

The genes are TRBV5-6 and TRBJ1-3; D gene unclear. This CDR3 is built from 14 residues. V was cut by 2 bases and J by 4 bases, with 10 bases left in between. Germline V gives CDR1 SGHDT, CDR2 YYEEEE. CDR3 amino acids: CASSFGGDGNTIYF. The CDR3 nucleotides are TGTGCCAGCAGCTTCGGCGGTGACGGAAACACCATATATTTT.

As DNA, the CDR3 is TGTGCCAGCAGCGCTGCGGGCCAAGCGGTTGGCTACACCTTC. The encoded protein is CASSAAGQAVGYTF. The gene calls are TRBV7-8 and TRBJ1-2; the D is unclear. The germline V gene encodes CDR1 SGHVS and CDR2 FQNEAQ. V was pared by 5 bases and J by 7 bases, with 17 bases between. The CDR3 is 14 amino acids. Complete variable domain (other parts from reference TRBV7-8 and TRBJ1-2): GAGVSQSPRYKVAKRGQDVALRCDPISGHVSLFWYQQALGQGPEFLTYFQNEAQLDKSGLPSDRFFAERPEGSVSTLKIQRTQQEDSAVYLCASSAAGQAVGYTFGSGTRLTVV.

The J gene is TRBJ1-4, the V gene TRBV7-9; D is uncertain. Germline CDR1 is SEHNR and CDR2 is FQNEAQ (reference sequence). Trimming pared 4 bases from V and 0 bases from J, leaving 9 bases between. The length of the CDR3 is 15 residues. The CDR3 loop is CASSSVLATNEKLFF. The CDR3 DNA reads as TGTGCCAGCAGCTCTGTCCTTGCAACTAATGAAAAACTGTTTTTT.

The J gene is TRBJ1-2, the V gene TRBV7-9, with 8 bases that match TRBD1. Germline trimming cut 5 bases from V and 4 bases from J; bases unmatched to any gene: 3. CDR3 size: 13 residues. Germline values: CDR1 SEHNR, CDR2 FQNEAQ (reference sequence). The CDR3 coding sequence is TGTGCCAGCAGCCCAGGACAGGGCTATGGCTACACCTTC. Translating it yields CASSPGQGYGYTF. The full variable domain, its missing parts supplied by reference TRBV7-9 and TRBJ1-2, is DTGVSQNPRHKITKRGQNVTFRCDPISEHNRLYWYRQTLGQGPEFLTYFQNEAQLEKSRLLSDRFSAERPKGSFSTLEIQRTEQGDSAMYLCASSPGQGYGYTFGSGTRLTVV.

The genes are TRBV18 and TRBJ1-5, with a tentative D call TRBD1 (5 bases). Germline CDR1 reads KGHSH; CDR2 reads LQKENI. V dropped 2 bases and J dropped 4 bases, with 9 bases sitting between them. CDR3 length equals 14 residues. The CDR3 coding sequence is TGTGCCAGCTCACCAGACGGGGGAAATCAGCCCCAGCATTTT. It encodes CASSPDGGNQPQHF.

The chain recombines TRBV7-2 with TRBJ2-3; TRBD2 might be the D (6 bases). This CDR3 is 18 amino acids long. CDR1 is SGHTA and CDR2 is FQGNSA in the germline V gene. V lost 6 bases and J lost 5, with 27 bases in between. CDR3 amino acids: CASSPRRWRGPRGDTQYF. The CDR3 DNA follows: TGTGCCAGCAGTCCCCGGCGATGGAGGGGCCCACGGGGAGATACGCAGTATTTT.

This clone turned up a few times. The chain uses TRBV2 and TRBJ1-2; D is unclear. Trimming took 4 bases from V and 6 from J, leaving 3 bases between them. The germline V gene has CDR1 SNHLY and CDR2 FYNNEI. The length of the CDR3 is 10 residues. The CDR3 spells CASSGDGYTF. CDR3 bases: TGTGCCAGCAGTGGAGATGGCTACACCTTC.

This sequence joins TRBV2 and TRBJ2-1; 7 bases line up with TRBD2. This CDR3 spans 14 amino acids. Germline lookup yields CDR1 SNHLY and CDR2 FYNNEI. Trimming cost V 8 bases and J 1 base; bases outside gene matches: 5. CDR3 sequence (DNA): TGTGCCAGCGTTGGCGGGGGTTCCTACAATGAGCAGTTCTTC. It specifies CASVGGGSYNEQFF. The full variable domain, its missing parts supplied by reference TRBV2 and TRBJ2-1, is EPEVTQTPSHQVTQMGQEVILRCVPISNHLYFYWYRQILGQKVEFLVSFYNNEISEKSEIFDDQFSVERPDGSNFTLKIRSTKLEDSAMYFCASVGGGSYNEQFFGPGTRLTVL.

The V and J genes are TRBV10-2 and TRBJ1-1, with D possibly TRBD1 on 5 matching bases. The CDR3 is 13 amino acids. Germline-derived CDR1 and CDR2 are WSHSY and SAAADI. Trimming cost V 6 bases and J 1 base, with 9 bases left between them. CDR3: CASRATGNTEAFF. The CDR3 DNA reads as TGCGCCAGCAGAGCTACAGGGAACACTGAAGCTTTCTTT.

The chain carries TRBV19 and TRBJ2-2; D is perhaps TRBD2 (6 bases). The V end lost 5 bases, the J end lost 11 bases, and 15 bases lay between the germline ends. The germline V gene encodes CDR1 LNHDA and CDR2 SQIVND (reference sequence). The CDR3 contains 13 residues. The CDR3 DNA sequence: TGTGCCAGTAGTGCCGGGAGCCTCGGAGAGCTGTTTTTT. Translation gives CASSAGSLGELFF. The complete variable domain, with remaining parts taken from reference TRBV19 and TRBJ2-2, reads DGGITQSPKYLFRKEGQNVTLSCEQNLNHDAMYWYRQDPGQGLRLIYYSQIVNDFQKGDIAEGYSVSREKKESFPLTVTSAQKNPTAFYLCASSAGSLGELFFGEGSRLTVL.

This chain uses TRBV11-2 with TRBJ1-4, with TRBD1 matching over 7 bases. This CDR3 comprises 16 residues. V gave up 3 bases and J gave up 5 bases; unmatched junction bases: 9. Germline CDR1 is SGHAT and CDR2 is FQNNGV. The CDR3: CASSLGTTGTNEKLFF. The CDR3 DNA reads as TGTGCCAGCAGCTTGGGGACGACAGGGACAAATGAAAAACTGTTTTTT. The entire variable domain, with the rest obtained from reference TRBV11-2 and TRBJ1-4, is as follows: EAGVAQSPRYKIIEKRQSVAFWCNPISGHATLYWYQQILGQGPKLLIQFQNNGVVDDSQLPKDRFSAERLKGVDSTLKIQPAKLEDSAVYLCASSLGTTGTNEKLFFGSGTQLSVL.

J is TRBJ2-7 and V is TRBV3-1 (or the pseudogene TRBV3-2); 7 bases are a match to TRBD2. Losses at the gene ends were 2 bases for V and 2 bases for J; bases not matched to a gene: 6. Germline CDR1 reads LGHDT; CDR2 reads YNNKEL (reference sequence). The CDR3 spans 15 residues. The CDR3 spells CASSQKAGFAYEQYF. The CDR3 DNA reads TGTGCCAGCAGCCAAAAAGCGGGGTTCGCCTACGAGCAGTACTTC.